The 28 T cell receptor beta chains below come from one sample, sequenced in a study of blood T cell repertoires in COVID-19. Assay: immunoSEQ multiplex PCR; the TCRdb copy retains only in-frame clones and omits some. This table has approximately 390,000 clones, 88% appearing once. Material for sequencing was PBMCs or T cells enriched from blood (not recorded which). The receptors come from a woman in her thirties or forties with acute COVID-19.

The rearrangement joins TRBV5-1 to TRBJ2-5; 7 nucleotides align to TRBD2. This CDR3 has 15 residues. Trimming removed 1 base from V and 5 bases from J; junction bases left unmatched: 8. CDR1 is SGHRS and CDR2 is YFSETQ in the germline V gene. The chain's CDR3 is CASSLPAGSGETQYF. The CDR3 DNA reads TGCGCCAGCAGCTTGCCAGCGGGGTCTGGGGAGACCCAGTACTTC.

The chain recombines TRBV5-6 with TRBJ2-7, with D perhaps matching TRBD2 (6 bases). CDR1 is SGHDT and CDR2 is YYEEEE in the germline V gene. There are 14 residues in the CDR3. Trimming removed 3 bases at V and 7 bases at J, with 17 bases between. CDR3 DNA: TGTGCCAGCAGCTCCCGCGGGGCCGGTGGTGAGCAGTACTTC. It is translated as CASSSRGAGGEQYF.

The chain has TRBV3-1 (or the pseudogene TRBV3-2) and TRBJ1-2, with D perhaps TRBD1 (5 bases). Germline CDR1 LGHDT, CDR2 YNNKEL (reference sequence). The germline V and J ends were trimmed by 1 base and 8 bases, with 11 bases remaining between them. The CDR3 has 13 residues. CDR3 region: CASSQAEGYGYTF. DNA for the CDR3: TGTGCCAGCAGCCAAGCGGAGGGGTACGGCTACACCTTC.

This clone turned up a few times. J is TRBJ1-1 and V is TRBV5-1, with 10 bases lining up with TRBD1. The CDR3 contains 14 residues. J lost 2 bases, V lost 4 bases, and 2 bases had no gene match. CDR1 and CDR2 (germline): SGHRS, YFSETQ. CDR3 sequence (DNA): TGCGCCAGCAGCCCGACAGGGGGCAACACTGAAGCTTTCTTT. Its protein is CASSPTGGNTEAFF.

The chain couples TRBV10-1 to TRBJ2-3, with TRBD2 as a possible D gene (5 bases). The CDR3 has 14 amino acids. Germline-derived CDR1 and CDR2 are WNHNN and SYGVQD (reference sequence). Trimming removed 10 bases from V and 3 bases from J, with 17 bases in between. The CDR3 DNA sequence: TGCGCCACTAGTGGAGGAATAAGGACAGATACGCAGTATTTT. Protein product: CATSGGIRTDTQYF.

The chain joins TRBV2 to TRBJ2-3; 8 nucleotides match TRBD2. The length of the CDR3 is 16 residues. The V and J ends lost 6 bases and 1 base, in that order; junction bases with no gene match: 9. Per germline, CDR1 SNHLY and CDR2 FYNNEI. The CDR3 loop is CASRHYWRGGTDTQYF. The CDR3 DNA reads as TGTGCCAGCAGACACTACTGGCGGGGGGGCACAGATACGCAGTATTTT.

The chain uses TRBV10-3 and TRBJ1-4; the match to TRBD1 covers 7 bases. This CDR3 has 13 amino acids. Per germline, CDR1 ENHRY and CDR2 SYGVKD. With V trimmed by 4 bases and J by 8 bases, 4 bases remained unmatched. The CDR3 DNA sequence: TGTGCCATCAGTGGGGACAGCACCGAAAAACTGTTTTTT. The encoded protein is CAISGDSTEKLFF.

The V gene is TRBV12-3 or TRBV12-4, the J gene TRBJ2-4, with 11 bases matching TRBD2. The CDR3 length is 13 residues. V gave up 6 bases and J gave up 12 bases; unmatched junction bases: 7. CDR3 protein: CASSGTSGSSQYF. The CDR3 DNA sequence: TGTGCCAGCAGCGGGACTAGCGGTTCCTCTCAGTACTTC.

The chain carries TRBV5-4 and TRBJ1-6; weak D call: TRBD1 (6 bases). This CDR3 spans 18 amino acids. Germline V gene data show CDR1 as SGHNT and CDR2 as YYREEE (reference sequence). Trimming left V 2 bases short and J 1 base short, with 16 bases between. The CDR3 loop reads CASSFSPGALSYNSPLHF. The CDR3 coding sequence is TGTGCCAGCAGCTTTTCTCCAGGGGCTTTATCCTATAATTCACCCCTCCACTTT. Looking up the rest from reference TRBV5-4 and TRBJ1-6 gives the full variable domain: ETGVTQSPTHLIKTRGQQVTLRCSSQSGHNTVSWYQQALGQGPQFIFQYYREEENGRGNFPPRFSGLQFPNYSSELNVNALELDDSALYLCASSFSPGALSYNSPLHFGNGTRLTVT.

J is TRBJ1-4 and V is TRBV3-1 (or the pseudogene TRBV3-2); 12 bases line up with TRBD1. The CDR3 covers 18 residues. Germline V gene lookup returns CDR1 LGHDT and CDR2 YNNKEL (reference sequence). With 4 bases clipped from V and 10 bases from J, the junction kept 16 bases outside the gene matches. DNA of the CDR3: TGTGCCAGCAGCCTCTCCGGGACAGGGGGCTCGGTGTCGGGAAAACTGTTTTTT. Its protein is CASSLSGTGGSVSGKLFF.

The rearrangement links TRBV19 to TRBJ1-5; D gene ambiguous. CDR1 is LNHDA, CDR2 SQIVND, per germline (reference sequence). Trimming cost V 1 base and J 7 bases, with 14 bases left between them. The CDR3 covers 15 residues. The chain's CDR3 is CASSIAGRSGQPQHF. The CDR3 bases are TGTGCCAGTAGTATAGCGGGAAGGTCCGGGCAGCCCCAGCATTTT.

The rearrangement uses TRBV6-5 and TRBJ2-1, with D possibly matching TRBD2 (5 bases). CDR1 and CDR2 from the germline V gene are MNHEY and SVGAGI. Trimming stripped 6 bases from V and 0 bases from J, with 9 bases between. The CDR3 is 14 amino acids. CDR3 amino acids: CASRRGASYNEQFF. For the CDR3, the DNA is TGTGCCAGCAGACGGGGAGCCTCCTACAATGAGCAGTTCTTC.

The genes are TRBV7-9 and TRBJ1-2; 9 bases are shared with TRBD1. The CDR3 contains 16 residues. V shed 5 bases, J shed 7 bases, and the junction held 14 bases outside the gene matches. The germline V gene has CDR1 SEHNR and CDR2 FQNEAQ (reference sequence). The CDR3 region is CASSQNNPGTGSGYTF. DNA for the CDR3: TGTGCCAGCAGCCAGAATAACCCCGGGACAGGGTCTGGCTACACCTTC. Supplemented by reference TRBV7-9 and TRBJ1-2, the full variable domain reads DTGVSQNPRHKITKRGQNVTFRCDPISEHNRLYWYRQTLGQGPEFLTYFQNEAQLEKSRLLSDRFSAERPKGSFSTLEIQRTEQGDSAMYLCASSQNNPGTGSGYTFGSGTRLTVV.

The chain carries TRBV11-2 and TRBJ2-7; TRBD2 agrees at 8 bases. The CDR3 covers 17 residues. Per germline, CDR1 SGHAT and CDR2 FQNNGV. Unmatched junction bases numbered 13, after V lost 5 bases and J lost 1 base. CDR3 in amino acids: CASSRTFGGGLSYEQYF. Here the CDR3 DNA reads TGTGCCAGCAGCAGAACCTTCGGCGGGGGGCTTTCCTACGAGCAGTACTTC.

Concerning this clone itself: This sample also contains other DNA sequences that code for the same CDR3. The rearrangement uses TRBV5-1 and TRBJ1-2, with a weak D call TRBD1 (6 bases). The CDR3 covers 13 residues. V was clipped by 3 bases and J by 2 bases, with 8 bases between them. Germline values: CDR1 SGHRS, CDR2 YFSETQ. CDR3 nucleotides: TGCGCCAGCAGCTCCGGACAGAACTATGGCTACACCTTC. Residues: CASSSGQNYGYTF.

CDR3 sequence (DNA): TGTGCCAGCAGAGGCGGACAGGGAGGCAATCAGCCCCAGCATTTT. This translates into CASRGGQGGNQPQHF. The chain couples TRBV28 to TRBJ1-5; 8 nucleotides line up with TRBD1. The V and J ends lost 6 bases and 2 bases, in that order; junction bases with no gene match: 6. Germline values: CDR1 MDHEN, CDR2 SYDVKM. The CDR3 is made up of 15 amino acids.

The J gene is TRBJ2-5, the V gene TRBV29-1; D is unclear. CDR3 size: 12 residues. The V and J ends lost 2 bases and 6 bases respectively, with 10 bases between them. Germline lookup yields CDR1 SQVTM and CDR2 ANQGSEA. CDR3 sequence (DNA): TGCAGCGTTGAATGGGCCCCGCAGACCCAGTACTTC. It yields the protein CSVEWAPQTQYF. Combining the CDR3 with reference TRBV29-1 and TRBJ2-5 gives the whole variable domain SAVISQKPSRDICQRGTSLTIQCQVDSQVTMMFWYRQQPGQSLTLIATANQGSEATYESGFVIDKFPISRPNLTFSTLTVSNMSPEDSSIYLCSVEWAPQTQYFGPGTRLLVL.

The CDR3 sequence: CASSQLRGGWDNEQFF. CDR3 coding DNA: TGTGCCAGCAGCCAACTTCGAGGGGGCTGGGACAATGAGCAGTTCTTC. The chain employs TRBV6-6 and TRBJ2-1; 7 bases are a match to TRBD1. V lost 6 bases and J lost 5; bases outside the gene matches: 13. Looked up from germline, CDR1 is MNHNY and CDR2 is SVGAGI (reference sequence). This CDR3 comprises 16 residues.

The genes are TRBV18 and TRBJ1-2; TRBD1 might be the D (6 bases). Between the trimmed V and J ends, which lost 3 bases and 6 bases, there was a span of 17 bases. This CDR3 contains 15 residues. Germline CDR1 reads KGHSH; CDR2 reads LQKENI. Written as DNA, the CDR3 is TGTGCCAGCTCACCGCTTGGGACCGCAGGGGATGGCTACACCTTC. Residues: CASSPLGTAGDGYTF.

The gene calls are TRBV7-9 and TRBJ1-2; 9 bases are shared with TRBD1. This CDR3 region has 16 residues. Trimming removed 2 bases from V and 8 bases from J; junction bases left unmatched: 12. From germline, CDR1 is SEHNR and CDR2 FQNEAQ (reference sequence). Here the CDR3 reads CASSLSRGTGIWGYTF. The CDR3 coding sequence is TGTGCCAGCAGCTTATCCCGCGGGACAGGGATTTGGGGCTACACCTTC.

This clone has just a few counts. The rearrangement links TRBV19 to TRBJ2-4; 7 bases line up with TRBD1. Trimming removed 8 bases from V and 6 bases from J; junction bases left unmatched: 10. The germline V gene has CDR1 LNHDA and CDR2 SQIVND (reference sequence). CDR3 length: 14 residues. DNA of the CDR3: TGTGCCAGTCAGACAGCTTGGGACAGAAACATTCAGTACTTC. Protein product: CASQTAWDRNIQYF.

The rearrangement joins TRBV11-2 to TRBJ2-1, with TRBD2 matching 13 bases. There are 15 residues in the CDR3. The V gene end was trimmed by 5 bases and the J gene end by 3 bases; junction bases not matched to a gene: 1. Germline CDR1 SGHAT, CDR2 FQNNGV. This CDR3 is CASSRTSGGYNEQFF. The CDR3 bases are TGTGCCAGCAGCAGGACTAGCGGGGGCTACAATGAGCAGTTCTTC.

The rearrangement uses TRBV29-1 and TRBJ1-2; TRBD1 matches at 10 bases. Germline V gives CDR1 SQVTM, CDR2 ANQGSEA. CDR3 size: 13 residues. The V gene end was trimmed by 8 bases and the J gene end by 5 bases; junction bases not matched to a gene: 8. This CDR3 reads CSYMEGQGYGYTF. CDR3 DNA sequence: TGCAGCTACATGGAGGGACAGGGGTATGGCTACACCTTC.

The V gene is TRBV3-1 (or the pseudogene TRBV3-2), the J gene TRBJ2-6; weak D call: TRBD2 (6 bases). CDR1 is LGHDT, CDR2 YNNKEL, per germline (reference sequence). CDR3 size: 17 residues. V was pared by 1 base and J by 4 bases, with 14 bases between. Here the CDR3 reads CASSQGGGAGGANVLTF. CDR3 in DNA: TGTGCCAGCAGCCAAGGAGGCGGGGCGGGAGGGGCCAACGTCCTGACTTTC.

This clone was seen a single time. V gene TRBV6-5 combines with J gene TRBJ2-3; TRBD2 might be the D (7 bases). V lost 0 bases and J lost 2, with 12 bases in between. CDR3 length equals 16 residues. Germline values: CDR1 MNHEY, CDR2 SVGAGI. The CDR3 coding sequence is TGTGCCAGCAGTTACTCGCCTCGGGGGGCCACAGATACGCAGTATTTT. This encodes CASSYSPRGATDTQYF.

This clone turned up a few times. The V gene is TRBV24-1, the J gene TRBJ1-1; D is ambiguous. The V end lost 5 bases, the J end lost 11 bases, and 5 bases lay between the germline ends. CDR1 is KGHDR, CDR2 SFDVKD, per germline. The CDR3 loop spans 9 amino acids. CDR3 amino acids: CATSAAAFF. CDR3 DNA: TGTGCCACCAGTGCTGCGGCTTTCTTT.

The chain has TRBV24-1 and TRBJ2-2, with D unresolved. Per germline, CDR1 KGHDR and CDR2 SFDVKD. This CDR3 is 13 amino acids long. V was clipped by 5 bases and J by 7 bases, with 10 bases between them. CDR3 sequence reads: CATSVMGRGELFF. In DNA form, the CDR3 reads TGTGCCACCAGTGTTATGGGCCGCGGGGAGCTGTTTTTT.

V is TRBV21-1 and J is TRBJ2-1; TRBD1, the table's D call, was not compared with the DNA. TRBV21-1 is noted as a pseudogene. This CDR3 contains 14 residues. This chain's CDR3 is CASGDRNSYNEQFF. Written as DNA, the CDR3 is TGTGCCAGCGGCGACAGGAACTCCTACAATGAGCAGTTCTTC.